This TCR beta chain originates from a study of T cells in localized non-small cell lung cancer. This CDR3 contains 15 residues. Per the germline V gene, CDR1 is SGHAT and CDR2 is FQNNGV. V was pared by 0 bases and J by 2 bases, with 8 bases between. Assay: immunoSEQ multiplex PCR; the TCRdb copy retains only in-frame clones and omits some. The sample has fewer than 60,000 clones, roughly four fifths seen once; the top ten hold 15% to 20%. In its sample, this clone ranks as medium-sized. What it recognizes is unknown. Study conclusions and caveats: Density of T cells in blood, when higher, went with longer overall survival. Exceeding tumor, uninvolved adjacent lung had the highest T cell clonality. Investigators sequenced only a single tumor region, leaving heterogeneity possible.

This clonotype was obtained from a female donor aged 60 or older with stage II squamous cell lung carcinoma. This chain links TRBV11-2 with TRBJ1-3; D is undetermined. The material was peripheral blood, obtained before any cancer treatment. The CDR3 DNA follows: TGTGCCAGCAGCTTAGAGGGGTCTACTGGAAACACCATATATTTT. Its protein product is CASSLEGSTGNTIYF.